This T cell receptor beta chain was identified in a study of response to subunit inactivated influenza vaccine. Trimming at V came to 3 bases and at J to 6 bases, leaving 5 bases not matched to a gene. Germline CDR1 DFQATT, CDR2 SNEGSKA (reference sequence). The CDR3 has 13 residues. TCRdb reprocessed the RT-PCR reads via MiXCR and lists one record per CDR3 protein. The data show just under 550,000 distinct CDR3 sequences, around 25% seen once. This sample was also put to use in a study of T cells expressing NK-cell markers. From that report: The TCR beta cDNA came from 5'RACE template switching with UMIs. The study sequenced eight donors, seven HCMV-seropositive and one seronegative. One observes that, in four donors, these clonotypes were also the leading ones within the CD3+CD56-NKG2C+ fraction.

Sequencing used CD4+ T cells sorted from PBMCs, obtained 11 to 12 days after vaccination. The clonotype was recovered from a man aged 45-60 years who received an inactivated influenza vaccine. This chain joins TRBV20-1 and TRBJ2-1; TRBD2 matches 7 bases. The CDR3 nucleotides read TGCAGTGCTAGGGGACTAAGGCGCAATGAGCAGTTCTTC. The encoded protein is CSARGLRRNEQFF.